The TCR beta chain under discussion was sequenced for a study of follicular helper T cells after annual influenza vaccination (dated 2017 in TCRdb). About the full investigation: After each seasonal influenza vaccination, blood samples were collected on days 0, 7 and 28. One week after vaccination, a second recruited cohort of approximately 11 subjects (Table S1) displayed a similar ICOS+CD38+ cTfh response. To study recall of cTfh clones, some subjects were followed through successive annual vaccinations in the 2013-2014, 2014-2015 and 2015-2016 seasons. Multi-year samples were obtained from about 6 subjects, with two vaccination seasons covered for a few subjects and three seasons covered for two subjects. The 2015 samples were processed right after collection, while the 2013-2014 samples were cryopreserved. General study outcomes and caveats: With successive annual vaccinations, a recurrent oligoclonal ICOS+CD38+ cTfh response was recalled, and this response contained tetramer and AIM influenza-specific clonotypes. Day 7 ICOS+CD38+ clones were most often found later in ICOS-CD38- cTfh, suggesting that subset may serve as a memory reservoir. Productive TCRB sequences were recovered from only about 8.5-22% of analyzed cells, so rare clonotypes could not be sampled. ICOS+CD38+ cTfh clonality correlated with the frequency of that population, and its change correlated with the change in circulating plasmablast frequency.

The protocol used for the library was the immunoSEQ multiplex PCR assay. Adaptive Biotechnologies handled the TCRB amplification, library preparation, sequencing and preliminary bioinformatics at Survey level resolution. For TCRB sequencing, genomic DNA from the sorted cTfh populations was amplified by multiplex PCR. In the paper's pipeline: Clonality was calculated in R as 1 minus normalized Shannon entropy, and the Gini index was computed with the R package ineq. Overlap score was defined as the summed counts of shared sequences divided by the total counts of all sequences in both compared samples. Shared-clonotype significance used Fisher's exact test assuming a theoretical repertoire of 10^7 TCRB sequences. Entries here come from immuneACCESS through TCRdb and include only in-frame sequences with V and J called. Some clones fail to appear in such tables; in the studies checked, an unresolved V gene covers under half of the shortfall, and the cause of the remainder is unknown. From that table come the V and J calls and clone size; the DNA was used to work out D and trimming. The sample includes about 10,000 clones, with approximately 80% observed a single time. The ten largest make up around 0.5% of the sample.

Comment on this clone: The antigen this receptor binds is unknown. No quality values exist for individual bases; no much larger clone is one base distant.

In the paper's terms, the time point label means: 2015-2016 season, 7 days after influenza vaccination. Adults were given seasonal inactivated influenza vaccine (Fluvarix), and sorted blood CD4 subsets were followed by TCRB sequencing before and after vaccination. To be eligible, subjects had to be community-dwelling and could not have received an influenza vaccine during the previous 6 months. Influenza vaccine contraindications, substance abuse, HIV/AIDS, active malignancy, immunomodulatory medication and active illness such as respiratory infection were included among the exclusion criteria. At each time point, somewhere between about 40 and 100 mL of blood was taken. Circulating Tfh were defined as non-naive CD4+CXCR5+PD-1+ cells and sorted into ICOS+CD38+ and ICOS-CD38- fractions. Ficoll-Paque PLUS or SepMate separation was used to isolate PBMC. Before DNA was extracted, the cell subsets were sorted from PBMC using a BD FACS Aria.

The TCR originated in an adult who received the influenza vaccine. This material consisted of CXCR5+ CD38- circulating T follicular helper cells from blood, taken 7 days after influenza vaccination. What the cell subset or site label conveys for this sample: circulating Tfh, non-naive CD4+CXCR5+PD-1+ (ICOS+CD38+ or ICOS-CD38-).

The DNA sequence is TGTGCCACATTGGACGGGGCTCACTATGGCTACACCTTC. The translation is CATLDGAHYGYTF. The chain couples TRBV6-5 to TRBJ1-2, and perhaps TRBD1 as D gene, on 5 matching bases. The germline ends are 15 bases apart after V is trimmed by 10 bases and J by 3 bases. The CDR3 sequence holds 13 residues, the cysteine and phenylalanine included. The sequence is cut down to CDR3 DNA, 39 bases in frame from base 1. In the germline V gene, CDR1 corresponds to MNHEY and CDR2 to SVGAGI.